Sequencing of this T cell receptor (beta chain) was carried out in a study of blood T cell repertoires in COVID-19. Deletions cut 1 base from V and 5 bases from J, with 11 bases between. The CDR3 length is 14 residues. CDR1 is SGHTA and CDR2 is FQGNSA in the germline V gene. Original methodology: Counts of nucleated cells, estimated from reference gene primer amplification, were obtained. Only in-frame clones appear in the TCRdb table, and some are missing; sequencing was by immunoSEQ multiplex PCR. V and J calls and clone size are copied from that table; D and trimming were computed from the DNA. The table includes approximately 220,000 clones, roughly 80% detected once. This clone was seen once.

The chain carries TRBV7-2 and TRBJ2-5; D gene unclear. Material for sequencing was peripheral blood. This receptor was identified in a woman older than 75 with acute or convalescent COVID-19. The CDR3 DNA reads TGTGCCAGCAGCTTAGGTCTCCCGGAGGAGACCCAGTACTTC. It is translated as CASSLGLPEETQYF.